The T cell receptor (beta chain) described here comes from a study of blood T cell repertoires in COVID-19. Study-wide context: Acute and convalescent COVID-19 samples came from the United States, Italy and Spain.

Grouping used clinical history reported by participants in a survey and questionnaire. Source study methods: Quantification of nucleated cells was approximated via reference gene primer amplification. Here immunoSEQ multiplex PCR was the method, and the copy in TCRdb shows in-frame clones only, minus some. D and trimming were read from the DNA, whereas the V and J calls and clone size are those reported in that table. The table has about 190,000 clones, 76% seen once. The material sequenced was PBMCs or T cells enriched from blood (not recorded which). The source of this sequence is a woman aged 50 to 60 with acute COVID-19.

The chain's CDR3 is CASSIPTVGYGYTF. As DNA, the CDR3 is TGTGCCAGCAGCATTCCCACAGTAGGCTATGGCTACACCTTC. The chain is built from TRBV7-2 and TRBJ1-2, with no clear D. This CDR3 is built from 14 residues. Trimming left V 5 bases short and J 4 bases short, with 14 bases between. Germline V gene lookup returns CDR1 SGHTA and CDR2 FQGNSA.